These 13 T cell receptor beta chains share one sample of origin, sequenced in a study of Ad26.COV2.S vaccination and SARS-CoV-2 variants. Stated treatment: some 19 received Ad26.COV2.S at low or high dose, single or two shots; 5 received placebo; per-sample allocation not given. Each sample was drawn 63 days after the first injection (of vaccine or placebo). Sequenced by immunoSEQ multiplex PCR; TCRdb stores in-frame clones only, minus some. This table has about 350,000 clones, roughly 90% appearing once. The source material was peripheral blood, sampled in a trial of Ad26.COV2.S vaccine versus placebo. These receptors originate from a person between 18 and 65 years old who received the Ad26.COV2.S COVID-19 vaccine or a placebo.

This chain links TRBV6-5 with TRBJ2-7, with TRBD1 matching 7 bases. Germline CDR1 MNHEY, CDR2 SVGAGI. V was pared by 7 bases and J by 2 bases, with 8 bases of the junction left unmatched. This CDR3 contains 14 residues. CDR3 residues: CASNPYRGTYEQYF. CDR3 DNA: TGTGCCAGCAACCCGTACAGGGGAACCTACGAGCAGTACTTC.

The J gene is TRBJ1-2, the V gene TRBV6-2 or TRBV6-3, with 9 bases lining up with TRBD1. V lost 0 bases and J lost 2; bases outside the gene matches: 1. The CDR3 is 15 amino acids. Germline V lookup: CDR1 MNHEY, CDR2 SVGEGT. In DNA, the CDR3 is TGTGCCAGCAGTTACTCTGGGACAGGGAACTATGGCTACACCTTC. It yields the protein CASSYSGTGNYGYTF.

V usage is TRBV13 and J usage is TRBJ1-2, with D possibly being TRBD1 (6 bases). The CDR3 loop spans 15 amino acids. CDR1 is PRHDT, CDR2 FYEKMQ, per germline (reference sequence). V dropped 2 bases and J dropped 3 bases, with 13 bases sitting between them. CDR3 sequence: CASSLRGKVDYGYTF. CDR3 sequence (DNA): TGTGCCAGCAGCTTAAGGGGGAAGGTTGACTATGGCTACACCTTC.

J is TRBJ1-1 and V is TRBV19; no reliable D call. Germline values: CDR1 LNHDA, CDR2 SQIVND (reference sequence). V was clipped by 0 bases and J by 0 bases, with 8 bases between them. The CDR3 covers 15 residues. The CDR3 DNA follows: TGTGCCAGTAGTATAGAAGTAAGCATGAACACTGAAGCTTTCTTT. It codes for CASSIEVSMNTEAFF.

J is TRBJ2-3 and V is TRBV13; D possibly corresponds to TRBD1 (6 bases). From germline, CDR1 is PRHDT and CDR2 FYEKMQ (reference sequence). The CDR3 consists of 17 residues. V was cut by 2 bases and J by 0 bases, with 15 bases left in between. CDR3 sequence reads: CASSLRTDHLSTDTQYF. The CDR3 region has the DNA TGTGCCAGCAGCTTAAGGACAGATCACCTTAGCACAGATACGCAGTATTTT.

The CDR3 DNA reads as TGTGCCAGCAGCCTACAGGGGTCGGAGCTGTTTTTT. Its protein product is CASSLQGSELFF. The genes are TRBV5-8 and TRBJ2-2, with 7 bases matching TRBD1. CDR3 length: 12 residues. Germline loops: CDR1 SGHTS, CDR2 YDEGEE. The junction had 4 bases not matched to a gene; V was cut back by 4 bases and J by 10 bases.

The CDR3 reads CATSDHLAGVFEQYF. The CDR3 DNA follows: TGTGCCACCAGTGATCATCTAGCGGGAGTCTTCGAGCAGTACTTC. The V and J genes are TRBV24-1 and TRBJ2-7; TRBD2 matches at 10 bases. The CDR3 is 15 amino acids. CDR1 KGHDR and CDR2 SFDVKD come from the germline V gene. Losses at the gene ends were 3 bases for V and 6 bases for J; bases not matched to a gene: 7.

This chain uses TRBV12-5 with TRBJ1-5; weak D call: TRBD1 (6 bases). Germline values: CDR1 LGHNT, CDR2 FRNRAP. V was clipped by 1 base and J by 3 bases, with 10 bases between them. This CDR3 region has 15 residues. The chain's CDR3 is CASGLDRTDNQPQHF. As DNA, the CDR3 is TGTGCTAGTGGTTTGGACCGGACAGACAATCAGCCCCAGCATTTT.

V is TRBV6-2 or TRBV6-3 and J is TRBJ1-1; D unclear. The V gene's germline CDR1 is MNHEY and CDR2 SVGEGT. The CDR3 consists of 17 residues. V lost 2 bases and J 0 bases, leaving 16 bases between the germline ends. The CDR3 spells CASSYVASYALNTEAFF. In nucleotides, the CDR3 is TGTGCCAGCAGTTACGTCGCCAGTTACGCATTGAACACTGAAGCTTTCTTT.

The gene calls are TRBV5-1 and TRBJ2-7; D not certain. CDR1 is SGHRS and CDR2 is YFSETQ in the germline V gene. V gave up 3 bases and J gave up 2 bases, with 15 bases separating them. The CDR3 length is 15 residues. CDR3 sequence reads: CASSSTPTEPYEQYF. CDR3 DNA sequence: TGCGCCAGCAGCTCAACTCCGACGGAGCCCTACGAGCAGTACTTC.

The rearrangement links TRBV6-2 or TRBV6-3 to TRBJ2-7; TRBD1 agrees at 8 bases. Germline assignment: CDR1 MNHEY and CDR2 SVGEGT. There are 19 residues in the CDR3. Trimming cost V 2 bases and J 0 bases; bases outside gene matches: 15. The CDR3 DNA sequence: TGTGCCAGCAGTTACGGGACGGTCGGAAACAGGGGGAGCTCCTACGAGCAGTACTTC. Translation: CASSYGTVGNRGSSYEQYF.

This chain links TRBV7-2 with TRBJ2-7; D is ambiguous. In germline, CDR1 is SGHTA, CDR2 FQGNSA. V lost 1 base, J lost 5 bases, and 12 bases lay in between. This CDR3 region has 14 residues. The CDR3 sequence is CASSLGDSRNEQYF. The CDR3 DNA reads as TGTGCCAGCAGCTTAGGGGATAGCCGAAACGAGCAGTACTTC.

The rearrangement links TRBV7-9 to TRBJ1-4, with a weak D call TRBD1 (6 bases). The CDR3 has 14 residues. The germline V and J ends were trimmed by 5 bases and 1 base, with 8 bases remaining between them. Germline V lookup: CDR1 SEHNR, CDR2 FQNEAQ (reference sequence). CDR3 sequence (DNA): TGTGCCAGCAGCGCAGGGGTAACTAATGAAAAACTGTTTTTT. It yields the protein CASSAGVTNEKLFF.